This entry describes one TCR beta chain. Its antigen is still unknown. This record belongs to a study of cytomegalovirus exposure and HLA in healthy donors. Repertoires were generated with immunoSEQ multiplex PCR, while TCRdb's copy carries only in-frame clones and drops some. Of around 140,000 clones in the sample, 85% to 95% were seen once. Study-wide findings and caveats: In vitro experiments confirmed that a few CMV-associated chains were specific for CMV antigens. Cytomegalovirus-associated status was assigned to 150 or so TCR beta chains.

The donors were members of the approximately 130-subject validation cohort (separate from the roughly 660-subject first cohort). Sample: PBMCs. This receptor was identified in a man aged 18 to 29 in good health and CMV-seropositive.

CDR3 sequence (DNA): TGTGCCAGCAGCGTAGGGTGGACAGCCAACTATGGCTACACCTTC. Its translation: CASSVGWTANYGYTF. This sequence joins TRBV9 and TRBJ1-2, with D possibly TRBD1 on 6 matching bases. In germline, CDR1 is SGDLS, CDR2 YYNGEE. The CDR3 runs to 15 residues. The V end was cut by 0 bases, the J end by 2 bases, with 11 bases between.